The T cell receptor (beta chain) described here comes from a study of blood T cell repertoires in COVID-19. Assay used: immunoSEQ multiplex PCR; TCRdb lists only in-frame clones, some missing. The sample yields some 340,000 clones, 85% to 95% seen once. This CDR3 region has 17 residues. Germline V gene sequence: CDR1 SGHNT, CDR2 YYREEE (reference sequence). With 3 bases clipped from V and 0 bases from J, the junction kept 9 bases outside the gene matches. This rearrangement joins TRBV5-4 to TRBJ2-4; 7 nucleotides line up with TRBD1. The sample taken for sequencing was PBMCs or T cells enriched from blood (not recorded which). The TCR comes from a woman aged 25-40 years who had been exposed to COVID-19. CDR3 DNA sequence: TGTGCCAGCAGCTCCAGCTACGCAGGGGGAGCCAAAAACATTCAGTACTTC. Translation gives CASSSSYAGGAKNIQYF.